The clone carrying this T cell receptor beta chain showed up just once. Repertoires were generated with immunoSEQ multiplex PCR, while TCRdb's copy carries only in-frame clones and drops some. The sample includes about 190,000 clones, approximately 91% of them seen just once. The sample is drawn from a study of blood T cell repertoires in COVID-19. About the research overall: The United States, Italy and Spain provided the acute and convalescent COVID-19 samples.

CDR3 length: 14 amino acids. V lost 3 bases, J lost 2 bases, and 8 bases lay in between. Germline V gene data show CDR1 as MDHEN and CDR2 as SYDVKM. The receptor was isolated from a man between 65 and 85 years old with active or convalescent COVID-19. The V call is TRBV28, the J call TRBJ2-4; possibly TRBD1 for D (5 bases). Sequencing was done on a sample of peripheral blood. The CDR3 here is CASSFAGTKNIQYF. CDR3 in DNA: TGTGCCAGCAGTTTTGCAGGGACCAAAAACATTCAGTACTTC.